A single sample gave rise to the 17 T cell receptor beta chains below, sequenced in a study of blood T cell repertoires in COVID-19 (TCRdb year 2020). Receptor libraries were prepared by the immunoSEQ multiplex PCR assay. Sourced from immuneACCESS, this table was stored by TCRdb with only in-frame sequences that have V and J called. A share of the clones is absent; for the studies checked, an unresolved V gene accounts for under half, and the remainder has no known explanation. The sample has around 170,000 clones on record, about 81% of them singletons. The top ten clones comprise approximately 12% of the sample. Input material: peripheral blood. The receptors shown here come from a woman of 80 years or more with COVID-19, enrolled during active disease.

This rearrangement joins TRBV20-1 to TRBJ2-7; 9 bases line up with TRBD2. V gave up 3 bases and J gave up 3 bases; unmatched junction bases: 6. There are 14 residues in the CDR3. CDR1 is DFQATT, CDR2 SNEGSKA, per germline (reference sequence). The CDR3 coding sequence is TGCAGTGCTAGTAGCGGGAGCGCGATCTACGAGCAGTACTTC. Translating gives CSASSGSAIYEQYF.

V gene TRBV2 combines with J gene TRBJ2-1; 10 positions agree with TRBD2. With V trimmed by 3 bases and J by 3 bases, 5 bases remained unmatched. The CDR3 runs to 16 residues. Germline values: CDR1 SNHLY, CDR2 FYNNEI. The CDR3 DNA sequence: TGTGCCAGCAGTGAGTGGGCTAGCGGGGGCTACAATGAGCAGTTCTTC. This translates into CASSEWASGGYNEQFF. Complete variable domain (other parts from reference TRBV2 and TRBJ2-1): EPEVTQTPSHQVTQMGQEVILRCVPISNHLYFYWYRQILGQKVEFLVSFYNNEISEKSEIFDDQFSVERPDGSNFTLKIRSTKLEDSAMYFCASSEWASGGYNEQFFGPGTRLTVL.

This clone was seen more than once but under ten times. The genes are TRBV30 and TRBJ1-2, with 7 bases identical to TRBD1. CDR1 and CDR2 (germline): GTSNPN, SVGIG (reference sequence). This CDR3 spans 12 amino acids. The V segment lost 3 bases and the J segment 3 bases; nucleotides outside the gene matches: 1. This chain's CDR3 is CAWRGQYYGYTF. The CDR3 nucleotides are TGTGCCTGGAGGGGACAGTACTATGGCTACACCTTC.

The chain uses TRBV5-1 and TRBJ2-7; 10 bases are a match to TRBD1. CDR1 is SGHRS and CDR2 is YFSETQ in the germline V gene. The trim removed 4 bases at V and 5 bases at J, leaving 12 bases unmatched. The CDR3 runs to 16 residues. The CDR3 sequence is CASSKMAGQGIHEQYF. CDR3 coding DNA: TGCGCCAGCAGCAAAATGGCGGGACAGGGGATTCACGAGCAGTACTTC.

The CDR3 loop reads CASSLREAEQFF. CDR3 bases: TGTGCCAGCAGTTTACGGGAGGCTGAGCAGTTCTTC. V is TRBV28 and J is TRBJ2-1, with 7 bases matching TRBD2. The ends lost 2 bases at V and 9 bases at J; junction bases unmatched: 1. This CDR3 contains 12 residues. CDR1 MDHEN and CDR2 SYDVKM come from the germline V gene.

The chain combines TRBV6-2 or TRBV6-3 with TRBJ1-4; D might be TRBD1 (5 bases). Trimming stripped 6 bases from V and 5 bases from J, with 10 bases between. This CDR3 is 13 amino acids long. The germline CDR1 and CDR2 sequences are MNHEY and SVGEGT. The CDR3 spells CASSQGGNEKLFF. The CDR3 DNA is TGTGCCAGCAGCCAGGGAGGCAATGAAAAACTGTTTTTT.

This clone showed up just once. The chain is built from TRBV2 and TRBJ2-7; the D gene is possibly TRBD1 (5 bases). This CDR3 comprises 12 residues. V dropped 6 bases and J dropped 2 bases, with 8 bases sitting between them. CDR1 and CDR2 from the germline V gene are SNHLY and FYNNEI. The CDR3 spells CASSQQAYEQYF. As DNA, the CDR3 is TGTGCCAGCAGCCAACAGGCCTACGAGCAGTACTTC.

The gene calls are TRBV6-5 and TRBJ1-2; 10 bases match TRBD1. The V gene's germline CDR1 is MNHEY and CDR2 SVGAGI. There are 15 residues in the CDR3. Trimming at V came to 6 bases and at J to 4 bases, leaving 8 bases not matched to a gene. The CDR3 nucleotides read TGTGCCAGCAGGCCGGGACAGGGGTTATTCTATGGCTACACCTTC. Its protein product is CASRPGQGLFYGYTF.

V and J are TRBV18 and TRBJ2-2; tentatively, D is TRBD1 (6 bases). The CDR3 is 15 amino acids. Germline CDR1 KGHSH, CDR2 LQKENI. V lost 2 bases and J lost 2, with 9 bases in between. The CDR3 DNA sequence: TGTGCCAGCTCACCATTCGGGACAAACACCGGGGAGCTGTTTTTT. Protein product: CASSPFGTNTGELFF.

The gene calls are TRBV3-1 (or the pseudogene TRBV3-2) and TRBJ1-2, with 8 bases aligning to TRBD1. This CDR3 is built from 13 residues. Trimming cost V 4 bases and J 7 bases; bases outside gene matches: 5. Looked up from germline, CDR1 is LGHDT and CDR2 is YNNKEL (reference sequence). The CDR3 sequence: CASSLPGGFGYTF. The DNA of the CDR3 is TGTGCCAGCAGCCTCCCAGGGGGCTTTGGCTACACCTTC.

The CDR3 DNA follows: TGTGCCAGCAGCGCGGACAGGGGGCATGTATTTGGCTACACCTTC. This encodes CASSADRGHVFGYTF. The chain uses TRBV7-2 and TRBJ1-2, with 11 bases lining up with TRBD1. Germline V lookup: CDR1 SGHTA, CDR2 FQGNSA. This CDR3 spans 15 amino acids. The V gene end was trimmed by 5 bases and the J gene end by 7 bases; junction bases not matched to a gene: 9.

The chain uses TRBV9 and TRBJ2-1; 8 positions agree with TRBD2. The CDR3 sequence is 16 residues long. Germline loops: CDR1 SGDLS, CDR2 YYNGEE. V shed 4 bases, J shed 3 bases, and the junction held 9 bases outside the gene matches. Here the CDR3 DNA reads TGTGCCAGCAGCTCGCTTATTAGCGGGGTCTACAATGAGCAGTTCTTC. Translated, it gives CASSSLISGVYNEQFF. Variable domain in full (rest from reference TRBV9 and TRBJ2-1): DSGVTQTPKHLITATGQRVTLRCSPRSGDLSVYWYQQSLDQGLQFLIQYYNGEERAKGNILERFSAQQFPDLHSELNLSSLELGDSALYFCASSSLISGVYNEQFFGPGTRLTVL.

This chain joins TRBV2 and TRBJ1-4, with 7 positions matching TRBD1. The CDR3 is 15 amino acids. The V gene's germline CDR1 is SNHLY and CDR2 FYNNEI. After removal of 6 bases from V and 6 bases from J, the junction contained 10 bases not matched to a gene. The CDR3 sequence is CASSVSGTDYEKLFF. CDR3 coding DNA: TGTGCCAGCAGCGTCTCCGGGACAGACTATGAAAAACTGTTTTTT.

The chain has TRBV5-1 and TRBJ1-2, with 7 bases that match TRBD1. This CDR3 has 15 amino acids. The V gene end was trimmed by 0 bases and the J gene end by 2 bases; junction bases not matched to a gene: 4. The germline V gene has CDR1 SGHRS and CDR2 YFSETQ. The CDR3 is CASSLAQGQNYGYTF. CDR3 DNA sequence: TGCGCCAGCAGCTTGGCCCAGGGACAGAACTATGGCTACACCTTC.

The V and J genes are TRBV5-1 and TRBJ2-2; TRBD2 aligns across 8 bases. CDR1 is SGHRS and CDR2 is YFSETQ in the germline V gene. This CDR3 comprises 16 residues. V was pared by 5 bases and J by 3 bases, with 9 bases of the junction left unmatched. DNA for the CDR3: TGCGCCAGCAGGCAGGTGGACGGGAGGGACACCGGGGAGCTGTTTTTT. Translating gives CASRQVDGRDTGELFF.

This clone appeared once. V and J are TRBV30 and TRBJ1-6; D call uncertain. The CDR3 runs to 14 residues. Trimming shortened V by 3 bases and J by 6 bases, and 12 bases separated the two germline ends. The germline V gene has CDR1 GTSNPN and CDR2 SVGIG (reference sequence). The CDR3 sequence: CAWSGLLGNSPLHF. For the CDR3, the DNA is TGTGCCTGGAGCGGTCTGCTCGGTAATTCACCCCTCCACTTT.

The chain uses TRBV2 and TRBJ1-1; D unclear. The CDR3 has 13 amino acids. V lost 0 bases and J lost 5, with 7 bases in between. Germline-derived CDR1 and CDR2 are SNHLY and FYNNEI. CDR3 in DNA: TGTGCCAGCAGTGAAGCCGGGAGAACTGAAGCTTTCTTT. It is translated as CASSEAGRTEAFF.